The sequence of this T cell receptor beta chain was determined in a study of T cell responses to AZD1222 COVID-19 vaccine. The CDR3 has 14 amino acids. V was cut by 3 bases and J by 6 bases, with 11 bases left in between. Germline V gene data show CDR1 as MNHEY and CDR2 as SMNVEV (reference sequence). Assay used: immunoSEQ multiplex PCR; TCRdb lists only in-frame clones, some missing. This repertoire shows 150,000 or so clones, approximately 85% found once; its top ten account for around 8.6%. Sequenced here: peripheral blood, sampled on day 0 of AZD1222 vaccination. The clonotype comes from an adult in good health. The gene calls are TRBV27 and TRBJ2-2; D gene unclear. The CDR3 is CASSFAWASGELFF. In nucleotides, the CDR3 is TGTGCCAGCAGTTTTGCCTGGGCCTCCGGGGAGCTGTTTTTT.